Listed here are 20 T cell receptor beta chains from one sample, sequenced in a study of T cells of healthy individuals. TCRdb re-derived calls from the 5' RACE reads in MiXCR, one entry per CDR3 protein. The sample lists over 95,000 distinct CDR3 sequences, approximately 15% occurring once. All receptors come from a human donor in good health.

This clonotype was picked up a small number of times. The chain carries TRBV6-6 and TRBJ2-1, with D perhaps matching TRBD2 (6 bases). Trimming removed 2 bases from V and 5 bases from J, with 13 bases in between. The germline V gene encodes CDR1 MNHNY and CDR2 SVGAGI (reference sequence). The CDR3 contains 15 residues. The CDR3 region is CASSYEGRSDNEQFF. CDR3 nucleotide sequence: TGTGCCAGCAGTTACGAGGGGAGGTCCGACAATGAGCAGTTCTTC.

The chain combines TRBV6-5 with TRBJ2-3, with 10 bases identical to TRBD1. The junction had 9 bases not matched to a gene; V was cut back by 6 bases and J by 6 bases. Germline V gene sequence: CDR1 MNHEY, CDR2 SVGAGI. CDR3 size: 15 residues. CDR3 in DNA: TGTGCCAGCAGGTTGACAGGGGGCGGTTTCGATACGCAGTATTTT. Translating gives CASRLTGGGFDTQYF.

This clonotype was detected many times. The CDR3 coding sequence is TGTGCCAGCAGCCAAGACCCGACTAGCGGGAGCAATGAGCAGTTCTTC. Protein: CASSQDPTSGSNEQFF. The rearrangement joins TRBV4-2 to TRBJ2-1; 12 bases are a match to TRBD2. Germline CDR1 LGHNA, CDR2 YNFKEQ. The CDR3 is 16 amino acids. V dropped 0 bases and J dropped 6; count of bases not matched to a gene: 3.

The rearrangement joins TRBV6-1 to TRBJ2-3, with a tentative D call TRBD1 (5 bases). The germline CDR1 and CDR2 sequences are MNHNS and SASEGT. Trimming left V 4 bases short and J 1 base short, with 15 bases between. The CDR3 totals 16 residues. The CDR3 sequence: CASSVLQGIGTDTQYF. The CDR3 DNA sequence: TGTGCCAGCAGTGTGCTTCAGGGAATCGGCACAGATACGCAGTATTTT.

This clonotype was recorded a few times. This chain links TRBV7-3 with TRBJ2-2; no reliable D call. Trimming cost V 5 bases and J 3 bases, with 13 bases left between them. Germline CDR1 SGHTA, CDR2 FQGTGA. The CDR3 runs to 15 residues. CDR3 amino acids: CASSPTLGHTGELFF. CDR3 DNA sequence: TGTGCCAGCAGCCCTACTCTGGGCCACACCGGGGAGCTGTTTTTT.

This clonotype has a handful of counts. The chain recombines TRBV4-1 with TRBJ2-2; either TRBD1 or TRBD2 may fit D (5 bases each). V gave up 6 bases and J gave up 7 bases, with 15 bases separating them. Germline loops: CDR1 MGHRA, CDR2 YSYEKL. There are 14 residues in the CDR3. CDR3: CASRRIGANGELFF. In DNA, the CDR3 is TGCGCCAGCAGACGAATCGGGGCGAACGGGGAGCTGTTTTTT.

This clonotype came up a few times. V gene TRBV19 combines with J gene TRBJ2-6, with 9 bases matching TRBD1. Trimming removed 8 bases from V and 0 bases from J; junction bases left unmatched: 5. From germline, CDR1 is LNHDA and CDR2 SQIVND (reference sequence). The CDR3 runs to 16 residues. In DNA form, the CDR3 reads TGTGCCAGTGAACAGGGGGCGCCCTCTGGGGCCAACGTCCTGACTTTC. This gives the protein CASEQGAPSGANVLTF.

The table lists this clonotype with a few counts. V is TRBV29-1 and J is TRBJ2-4; D ambiguous. V was trimmed by 6 bases and J by 8 bases, leaving 11 bases between them. CDR1 and CDR2 (germline): SQVTM, ANQGSEA. This CDR3 is built from 11 residues. In DNA form, the CDR3 reads TGCAGCGTACTACATATTGACATTCAGTACTTC. Its translation: CSVLHIDIQYF.

This clonotype was seen only a few times. This rearrangement joins TRBV6-5 to TRBJ2-7; 10 nucleotides match TRBD2. Per germline, CDR1 MNHEY and CDR2 SVGAGI. The CDR3 spans 17 residues. V gave up 0 bases and J gave up 1 base; unmatched junction bases: 6. For the CDR3, the DNA is TGTGCCAGCAGTTACTCGACTTCGACTAGCGGGTCCTACGAGCAGTACTTC. It specifies CASSYSTSTSGSYEQYF.

This clonotype was detected only a few times. The rearrangement links TRBV5-1 to TRBJ1-1, with D possibly TRBD1 on 6 matching bases. The germline V and J ends were trimmed by 4 bases and 1 base, with 11 bases remaining between them. CDR1 is SGHRS, CDR2 YFSETQ, per germline. CDR3 size: 14 residues. For the CDR3, the DNA is TGCGCCAGCAGCACACTGACAGGGAACACTGAAGCTTTCTTT. Encoded protein: CASSTLTGNTEAFF.

There are many counts of this clonotype. The rearrangement uses TRBV6-2 or TRBV6-3 and TRBJ1-1; D not certain. V was clipped by 4 bases and J by 2 bases, with 5 bases between them. The CDR3 consists of 12 residues. Germline CDR1 and CDR2: MNHEY and SVGEGT. The CDR3 here is CASSWGNTEAFF. In nucleotides, the CDR3 is TGTGCCAGCAGTTGGGGAAACACTGAAGCTTTCTTT.

The chain has TRBV7-2 and TRBJ1-1, with D possibly being TRBD1 (5 bases). The germline gives CDR1 SGHTA, CDR2 FQGNSA. The CDR3 sequence is 15 residues long. Trimming pared 5 bases from V and 1 base from J, leaving 14 bases between. The CDR3, as DNA: TGTGCCAGCAGCCGGGACCTCTTACAGAACACTGAAGCTTTCTTT. This sequence encodes CASSRDLLQNTEAFF.

This clonotype was counted many times. The chain recombines TRBV11-2 with TRBJ1-4; 7 nucleotides agree with TRBD1. Germline trimming cut 5 bases from V and 8 bases from J; bases unmatched to any gene: 8. Germline CDR1 and CDR2: SGHAT and FQNNGV. The CDR3 totals 14 residues. Here the CDR3 DNA reads TGTGCCAGCAGCCTGACGAGGGGGCGGGAAAAACTGTTTTTT. This gives the protein CASSLTRGREKLFF.

This clonotype has only a few counts. The chain has TRBV20-1 and TRBJ1-4, with 8 bases fitting TRBD1. The germline V gene has CDR1 DFQATT and CDR2 SNEGSKA (reference sequence). With 6 bases clipped from V and 10 bases from J, the junction kept 7 bases outside the gene matches. The CDR3 spans 12 residues. The CDR3 reads CSADDRGGKLFF. The CDR3, as DNA: TGCAGTGCGGATGACAGGGGTGGAAAACTGTTTTTT.

The chain recombines TRBV7-2 with TRBJ2-7; 8 positions agree with TRBD1. This CDR3 contains 15 residues. Per the germline V gene, CDR1 is SGHTA and CDR2 is FQGNSA. V lost 8 bases, J lost 3 bases, and 12 bases stayed unmatched. As DNA, the CDR3 is TGTGCCAGCTCCCTTTATCGGGGACAGGACTACGAGCAGTACTTC. Protein sequence: CASSLYRGQDYEQYF. Full variable domain (remainder filled in from reference TRBV7-2 and TRBJ2-7): GAGVSQSPSNKVTEKGKDVELRCDPISGHTALYWYRQSLGQGLEFLIYFQGNSAPDKSGLPSDRFSAERTGGSVSTLTIQRTQQEDSAVYLCASSLYRGQDYEQYFGPGTRLTVT.

This rearrangement joins TRBV29-1 to TRBJ2-4, with TRBD2 matching 7 bases. Germline V CDR1 and CDR2: SQVTM, ANQGSEA. The length of the CDR3 is 14 residues. The junction had 6 bases not matched to a gene; V was cut back by 4 bases and J by 3 bases. In DNA, the CDR3 is TGCAGCGTTGTTGGCGGGAGCGTCAAAAACATTCAGTACTTC. Protein sequence: CSVVGGSVKNIQYF.

The gene calls are TRBV11-3 and TRBJ2-2; 8 bases are shared with TRBD1. The CDR3 extends over 18 amino acids. Germline assignment: CDR1 SGHNT and CDR2 YENEEA. Trimming at V came to 1 base and at J to 1 base, leaving 8 bases not matched to a gene. The DNA for the CDR3 is TGTGCCAGCAGCTTAGGCCCTTGCGGGACAGGGAACACCGGGGAGCTGTTTTTT. Encoded protein: CASSLGPCGTGNTGELFF.

This clonotype was observed at least ten times. The V gene is TRBV20-1, the J gene TRBJ2-7; 10 bases agree with TRBD2. Trimming at V came to 4 bases and at J to 4 bases, leaving 10 bases not matched to a gene. Germline V CDR1 and CDR2: DFQATT, SNEGSKA (reference sequence). The CDR3 loop spans 15 amino acids. CDR3 sequence: CSAMVLLAGTYEQYF. CDR3 nucleotides: TGCAGTGCTATGGTTCTACTAGCGGGGACTTACGAGCAGTACTTC.

Worth noting for this clonotype: A read error may be the cause here, since a much bigger clone is one base away. For the CDR3, the DNA is TGTGTCAGCAGCCGACAGCCTGCGGGCTACACCTTC. Translating it yields CVSSRQPAGYTF. V is TRBV28 and J is TRBJ1-2; TRBD1 is a possible D gene (5 bases). CDR3 length: 12 amino acids. The germline CDR1 and CDR2 sequences are MDHEN and SYDVKM.

Only a few counts were recorded for this clonotype. The chain combines TRBV27 with TRBJ1-3, with a weak D call TRBD1 (5 bases). This CDR3 comprises 15 residues. The germline V and J ends were trimmed by 8 bases and 0 bases, with 14 bases remaining between them. CDR1 is MNHEY, CDR2 SMNVEV, per germline (reference sequence). The CDR3 reads CASALQGFSGNTIYF. CDR3 in DNA: TGTGCCAGCGCCCTGCAGGGTTTCTCTGGAAACACCATATATTTT.